Below are 12 T cell receptor beta chains sequenced from a single sample in a study of PD-1 blockade in mismatch repair-deficient tumors (dated by TCRdb to about 2017). Libraries were prepared through the immunoSEQ multiplex PCR assay. As stored in TCRdb, this immuneACCESS dataset retains in-frame rearrangements with V and J assigned. A fraction of the clones does not appear; measured against another copy, unresolved V genes explain less than half of the discrepancy, and the remainder lacks a known reason. The sample data list 60,000 to 75,000 clones, and about 91% of these were observed just once. Approximately 15% of the sample is held by the ten biggest clonotypes. Here the sequenced sample was peripheral blood, taken 52 weeks after starting pembrolizumab. The origin of the receptors is an adult with mismatch repair-deficient cancer.

The chain is built from TRBV5-4 and TRBJ2-3; 7 nucleotides align to TRBD1. The J segment lost 2 bases and the V segment lost 3 bases, leaving 6 bases of the junction unmatched. CDR3 length equals 15 residues. Germline assignment: CDR1 SGHNT and CDR2 YYREEE (reference sequence). CDR3 bases: TGTGCCAGCAGCTCGGGACAGATAGACACAGATACGCAGTATTTT. This encodes CASSSGQIDTDTQYF.

CDR3 region: CASGLVLRGTGNTIYF. The CDR3 nucleotides read TGTGCTAGTGGTTTGGTACTGAGGGGGACTGGAAACACCATATATTTT. This chain uses TRBV12-5 with TRBJ1-3; D perhaps matches TRBD1 (6 bases). The CDR3 consists of 16 residues. Per the germline V gene, CDR1 is LGHNT and CDR2 is FRNRAP. V was trimmed by 0 bases and J by 2 bases, leaving 11 bases between them. The entire variable domain, with the rest obtained from reference TRBV12-5 and TRBJ1-3, is as follows: DARVTQTPRHKVTEMGQEVTMRCQPILGHNTVFWYRQTMMQGLELLAYFRNRAPLDDSGMPKDRFSAEMPDATLATLKIQPSEPRDSAVYFCASGLVLRGTGNTIYFGEGSWLTVV.

The chain recombines TRBV5-1 with TRBJ2-2; D is ambiguous. The CDR3 is made up of 13 amino acids. The germline V and J ends were trimmed by 4 bases and 7 bases, with 11 bases remaining between them. In germline, CDR1 is SGHRS, CDR2 YFSETQ. The CDR3 DNA reads TGCGCCAGCAGCGGGTGGCAGGTCGGGGAGCTGTTTTTT. It specifies CASSGWQVGELFF.

The rearrangement joins TRBV5-1 to TRBJ2-7; a weak D match, TRBD2 (6 bases). This CDR3 has 16 amino acids. With 0 bases removed from V and 6 bases from J, the gap between germline ends came to 19 bases. Germline assignment: CDR1 SGHRS and CDR2 YFSETQ. CDR3 DNA: TGCGCCAGCAGCTTGGTGGAGGGCCCTTTCCCTTTCGAGCAGTACTTC. This gives the protein CASSLVEGPFPFEQYF.

This clone is a singleton in its sample. Other DNA sequences in this specimen translate into the identical CDR3. The chain has TRBV19 and TRBJ2-1; 7 bases map to TRBD2. Trimming took 3 bases from V and 0 from J; bases not matched to a gene: 2. CDR1 is LNHDA, CDR2 SQIVND, per germline (reference sequence). This CDR3 spans 15 amino acids. The CDR3 reads CASSMGGSSYNEQFF. In DNA form, the CDR3 reads TGTGCCAGTAGTATGGGCGGGAGCTCCTACAATGAGCAGTTCTTC.

The rearrangement links TRBV4-3 to TRBJ2-1; 12 bases line up with TRBD2. This CDR3 contains 16 residues. After removal of 2 bases from V and 8 bases from J, the junction contained 7 bases not matched to a gene. CDR1 is LGHNA and CDR2 is YSLEER in the germline V gene. The CDR3 protein is CASSQKLAGGGDEQFF. Written as DNA, the CDR3 is TGCGCCAGCAGCCAAAAACTAGCGGGAGGAGGGGATGAGCAGTTCTTC.

CDR3 region: CASSMVGGQVNTEAFF. CDR3 sequence (DNA): TGTGCCAGTAGTATGGTAGGTGGTCAGGTTAACACTGAAGCTTTCTTT. The genes are TRBV19 and TRBJ1-1; no clear D. Germline V gene data show CDR1 as LNHDA and CDR2 as SQIVND (reference sequence). CDR3 size: 16 residues. Trimming shortened V by 3 bases and J by 2 bases, and 16 bases separated the two germline ends.

V is TRBV9 and J is TRBJ2-7; 9 bases match TRBD1. V trimming: 4 bases; J trimming: 3 bases; junction bases outside the gene matches: 11. The CDR3 runs to 16 residues. Germline V CDR1 and CDR2: SGDLS, YYNGEE. The CDR3 DNA follows: TGTGCCAGCAGCCCCGGGCTCGGGGACAGGGACTACGAGCAGTACTTC. This codes for CASSPGLGDRDYEQYF.

Only a few counts were recorded for this clone. The chain employs TRBV11-2 and TRBJ1-2; no clear D gene. The germline V and J ends were trimmed by 2 bases and 0 bases, with 7 bases remaining between them. This CDR3 has 14 residues. The V gene's germline CDR1 is SGHAT and CDR2 FQNNGV. The CDR3 DNA is TGTGCCAGCAGCTTAAGTAGGGCTAACTATGGCTACACCTTC. This encodes CASSLSRANYGYTF.

In this sample, this clone turned up a few times. The chain joins TRBV11-2 to TRBJ1-3, with 7 bases aligning to TRBD1. Unmatched junction bases numbered 7, after V lost 5 bases and J lost 0 bases. Germline values: CDR1 SGHAT, CDR2 FQNNGV. The CDR3 is made up of 16 amino acids. The CDR3 nucleotides are TGTGCCAGCAGCACGAAGACAGGGACCTCTGGAAACACCATATATTTT. Protein product: CASSTKTGTSGNTIYF.

The rearrangement joins TRBV15 to TRBJ2-2; D might be TRBD2 (5 bases). The CDR3 length is 14 residues. In germline, CDR1 is LNHNV, CDR2 YYDKDF (reference sequence). V was cut by 1 base and J by 9 bases, with 12 bases left in between. CDR3 loop: CATSRAGTGWELFF. The CDR3 DNA sequence: TGTGCCACCAGCAGAGCGGGAACTGGGTGGGAGCTGTTTTTT.

The chain is built from TRBV6-1 and TRBJ1-5, with 9 bases identical to TRBD1. Germline V lookup: CDR1 MNHNS, CDR2 SASEGT. Trimming took 2 bases from V and 3 from J; bases not matched to a gene: 2. CDR3 length: 15 residues. DNA of the CDR3: TGTGCCAGCAGTGAAACAGGGGGCCTCAATCAGCCCCAGCATTTT. Amino acid sequence: CASSETGGLNQPQHF.